The 26 T cell receptor beta chains reported below all come from one sample, sequenced in a study of blood T cell repertoires in COVID-19. The protocol was immunoSEQ multiplex PCR, while the TCRdb copy is restricted to in-frame clones and leaves out a portion. The sample has 100,000 or so clones, 80% to 95% seen once. Input material: peripheral blood. The receptors stem from a man aged 50-60 years with active COVID-19.

The V gene is TRBV7-9, the J gene TRBJ2-4; TRBD1 is a possible D gene (6 bases). Per germline, CDR1 SEHNR and CDR2 FQNEAQ (reference sequence). The CDR3 loop spans 14 amino acids. Trimming took off 3 bases at V and 4 bases at J, with 10 bases between the two ends. The CDR3 here is CASSFTGQKNIQYF. The CDR3 nucleotides are TGTGCCAGCAGCTTCACAGGGCAAAAAAACATTCAGTACTTC.

This sequence joins TRBV18 and TRBJ2-3; 8 nucleotides align to TRBD2. CDR3 length: 17 amino acids. After removal of 2 bases from V and 0 bases from J, the junction contained 7 bases not matched to a gene. CDR1 KGHSH and CDR2 LQKENI come from the germline V gene. Here the CDR3 reads CASSPVTSGISTDTQYF. The CDR3, as DNA: TGTGCCAGCTCACCAGTCACTAGCGGTATTAGCACAGATACGCAGTATTTT.

The rearrangement uses TRBV19 and TRBJ2-4, with 8 bases fitting TRBD2. The CDR3 is made up of 13 amino acids. CDR1 is LNHDA and CDR2 is SQIVND in the germline V gene (reference sequence). Trimming removed 5 bases from V and 8 bases from J; junction bases left unmatched: 5. The CDR3 spells CASSQAGADIQYF. The DNA for the CDR3 is TGTGCCAGTAGTCAAGCGGGAGCGGACATTCAGTACTTC.

The gene calls are TRBV5-4 and TRBJ2-3; the D gene is possibly TRBD2 (6 bases). CDR1 is SGHNT and CDR2 is YYREEE in the germline V gene (reference sequence). The CDR3 sequence is 14 residues long. Trimming removed 4 bases at V and 0 bases at J, with 9 bases between. CDR3 amino acids: CASSMAGSTDTQYF. The CDR3 bases are TGTGCCAGCAGCATGGCGGGAAGCACAGATACGCAGTATTTT.

V is TRBV27 and J is TRBJ1-6; D not resolved. Germline loops: CDR1 MNHEY, CDR2 SMNVEV (reference sequence). The CDR3 contains 16 residues. Trimming left V 6 bases short and J 6 bases short, with 18 bases between. The CDR3 DNA sequence: TGTGCCAGCAGCCCAGGACTCACCGCGGGTAATTCACCCCTCCACTTT. As protein: CASSPGLTAGNSPLHF.

The chain is built from TRBV30 and TRBJ2-7; TRBD1 matches at 9 bases. This CDR3 region has 19 residues. V lost 3 bases to trimming and J lost 2 bases; unmatched junction nucleotides: 20. Germline V lookup: CDR1 GTSNPN, CDR2 SVGIG (reference sequence). Here the CDR3 DNA reads TGTGCCTGGAGGAAAAGGTACAGGGGGCTTCGAACCGATACCTACGAGCAGTACTTC. Translated: CAWRKRYRGLRTDTYEQYF.

V gene TRBV28 combines with J gene TRBJ1-5; D remains ambiguous. Germline CDR1 and CDR2: MDHEN and SYDVKM. This CDR3 contains 14 residues. V lost 7 bases and J 0 bases, leaving 10 bases between the germline ends. The CDR3 bases are TGTGCCAGCACTCGGGGAAATAGCAATCAGCCCCAGCATTTT. Translation: CASTRGNSNQPQHF. The full variable domain, its missing parts supplied by reference TRBV28 and TRBJ1-5, is DVKVTQSSRYLVKRTGEKVFLECVQDMDHENMFWYRQDPGLGLRLIYFSYDVKMKEKGDIPEGYSVSREKKERFSLILESASTNQTSMYLCASTRGNSNQPQHFGDGTRLSIL.

The chain joins TRBV15 to TRBJ1-1; D ambiguous. The V and J ends lost 3 bases and 10 bases respectively, with 21 bases between them. The CDR3 runs to 15 residues. CDR1 and CDR2 (germline): LNHNV, YYDKDF (reference sequence). The CDR3 sequence is CATSSPLLDLDGAFF. CDR3 bases: TGTGCCACCAGCAGCCCCCTATTAGACCTAGACGGAGCTTTCTTT.

The CDR3 sequence is CASSEEKLAGAVDEQFF. The DNA for the CDR3 is TGTGCCAGCAGTGAAGAGAAACTAGCGGGAGCAGTCGATGAGCAGTTCTTC. V and J are TRBV6-1 and TRBJ2-1; TRBD2 agrees at 11 bases. The CDR3 totals 17 residues. Germline CDR1 and CDR2: MNHNS and SASEGT. Trimming at V came to 1 base and at J to 8 bases, leaving 10 bases not matched to a gene.

The rearrangement uses TRBV18 and TRBJ1-1; D uncertain. CDR3 length: 13 residues. Germline V gene sequence: CDR1 KGHSH, CDR2 LQKENI. V was cut by 6 bases and J by 3 bases, with 11 bases left in between. CDR3 residues: CASSGVGDTEAFF. The CDR3 DNA sequence: TGTGCCAGCTCTGGGGTGGGAGACACTGAAGCTTTCTTT.

The rearrangement joins TRBV19 to TRBJ2-2; 8 bases are a match to TRBD2. This CDR3 comprises 17 residues. The trim removed 4 bases at V and 6 bases at J, leaving 13 bases unmatched. Germline assignment: CDR1 LNHDA and CDR2 SQIVND (reference sequence). The CDR3 DNA sequence: TGTGCCAGTAGTACCCCCGTAGCGGGACGGTTGGCCGGGGAGCTGTTTTTT. This encodes CASSTPVAGRLAGELFF.

This clone was recorded only once. The chain is built from TRBV13 and TRBJ1-3, with D maybe TRBD1 (5 bases). This CDR3 region has 14 residues. Trimming removed 4 bases at V and 0 bases at J, with 7 bases between. CDR1 PRHDT and CDR2 FYEKMQ come from the germline V gene (reference sequence). This CDR3 is CASSSTVSGNTIYF. CDR3 DNA: TGTGCCAGCAGCTCGACAGTCTCTGGAAACACCATATATTTT. Drawing the rest from reference TRBV13 and TRBJ1-3, the complete variable domain is AAGVIQSPRHLIKEKRETATLKCYPIPRHDTVYWYQQGPGQDPQFLISFYEKMQSDKGSIPDRFSAQQFSDYHSELNMSSLELGDSALYFCASSSTVSGNTIYFGEGSWLTVV.

The chain links TRBV9 to TRBJ1-1; 10 bases match TRBD1. The CDR3 is 15 amino acids. V trimming: 4 bases; J trimming: 1 base; junction bases outside the gene matches: 4. CDR1 is SGDLS and CDR2 is YYNGEE in the germline V gene. CDR3 sequence: CASSPRTGGNTEAFF. The CDR3 nucleotides are TGTGCCAGCAGCCCCCGGACAGGGGGGAACACTGAAGCTTTCTTT.

This rearrangement joins TRBV5-6 to TRBJ2-7; D gene unclear. This CDR3 spans 12 amino acids. The V gene's germline CDR1 is SGHDT and CDR2 YYEEEE. With 2 bases removed from V and 3 bases from J, the gap between germline ends came to 6 bases. CDR3 sequence (DNA): TGTGCCAGCAGCTTATCAGACTACGAGCAGTACTTC. The encoded protein is CASSLSDYEQYF.

This chain links TRBV19 with TRBJ1-5; D possibly corresponds to TRBD1 (6 bases). The germline V gene has CDR1 LNHDA and CDR2 SQIVND (reference sequence). This CDR3 region has 15 residues. V was cut by 2 bases and J by 7 bases, with 15 bases left in between. CDR3 residues: CASSISGQGIQPQHF. For the CDR3, the DNA is TGTGCCAGTAGTATATCGGGGCAGGGGATACAGCCCCAGCATTTT.

V usage is TRBV14 and J usage is TRBJ2-7; D uncertain. Deletions cut 3 bases from V and 3 bases from J, with 12 bases between. This CDR3 region has 14 residues. Germline V gene data show CDR1 as SGHDN and CDR2 as FVKESK. The DNA for the CDR3 is TGTGCCAGCAGCCATCTCGCGGTGGACTACGAGCAGTACTTC. Translating it yields CASSHLAVDYEQYF.

The V call is TRBV11-2, the J call TRBJ2-1; D remains ambiguous. V dropped 5 bases and J dropped 3 bases, with 14 bases sitting between them. The CDR3 spans 15 residues. Germline V gives CDR1 SGHAT, CDR2 FQNNGV. The CDR3 is CASSGREASYNEQFF. The CDR3 region has the DNA TGTGCCAGCAGCGGCCGCGAGGCGAGCTACAATGAGCAGTTCTTC.

There are a few counts of this clone. The V call is TRBV21-1, the J call TRBJ1-5; TRBD1 is taken as the D call from the table, unchecked against the DNA. TRBV21-1 has pseudogene status. CDR3 length: 15 amino acids. In DNA, the CDR3 is TGTGCCAGCAGCAAATGGGGACAGATGAATCAGCCCCAGCATTTT. Encoded protein: CASSKWGQMNQPQHF.

This clone is a singleton in its sample. The J gene is TRBJ2-3, the V gene TRBV30; 9 bases match TRBD1. The CDR3 loop spans 19 amino acids. The junction had 15 bases not matched to a gene; V was cut back by 2 bases and J by 0 bases. CDR1 GTSNPN and CDR2 SVGIG come from the germline V gene (reference sequence). This chain's CDR3 is CAWSRHPQGTGTSTDTQYF. CDR3 bases: TGTGCCTGGAGTCGCCACCCTCAAGGGACAGGGACTAGCACAGATACGCAGTATTTT.

This chain joins TRBV5-5 and TRBJ1-4, with D unresolved. The CDR3 runs 15 residues. Deletions cut 3 bases from V and 9 bases from J, with 18 bases between. CDR1 and CDR2 (germline): SGHKS, YYEKEE (reference sequence). As DNA, the CDR3 is TGTGCCAGCAGCTCGCCCAGCTTGGAGAAGAAAAAACTGTTTTTT. Its translation is CASSSPSLEKKKLFF.

This rearrangement joins TRBV24-1 to TRBJ1-5; D not certain. The V gene lost 2 bases and the J gene lost 3 bases, with 13 bases spanning the gap. The germline V gene encodes CDR1 KGHDR and CDR2 SFDVKD. This CDR3 is built from 16 residues. CDR3 region: CATSDSKRQLNQPQHF. The DNA of the CDR3 is TGTGCCACCAGTGATTCCAAGAGGCAGCTCAATCAGCCCCAGCATTTT.

The chain has TRBV5-6 and TRBJ1-1, with a weak D call TRBD1 (5 bases). The germline V gene encodes CDR1 SGHDT and CDR2 YYEEEE. This CDR3 comprises 16 residues. Trimming cost V 0 bases and J 0 bases, with 12 bases left between them. The CDR3 nucleotides read TGTGCCAGCAGCTTGGCCGACAGAAGCATGAACACTGAAGCTTTCTTT. This gives the protein CASSLADRSMNTEAFF.

This sequence joins TRBV19 and TRBJ2-3; a possible D gene is TRBD1 (5 bases). Trimming removed 4 bases from V and 2 bases from J, with 10 bases in between. There are 14 residues in the CDR3. CDR1 is LNHDA and CDR2 is SQIVND in the germline V gene (reference sequence). The CDR3 here is CASSNRFLTDTQYF. CDR3 DNA: TGTGCCAGTAGTAACAGGTTCCTCACAGATACGCAGTATTTT.

J is TRBJ1-4 and V is TRBV7-9; weak D call: TRBD1 (5 bases). Trimming removed 2 bases from V and 8 bases from J, with 15 bases in between. Germline CDR1 SEHNR, CDR2 FQNEAQ (reference sequence). The CDR3 is 15 residues long. For the CDR3, the DNA is TGTGCCAGCAGCTTATTGGGGCAGGGCCGGGAAAAACTGTTTTTT. This translates into CASSLLGQGREKLFF.

The chain employs TRBV24-1 and TRBJ2-1; 11 bases map to TRBD2. CDR1 is KGHDR and CDR2 is SFDVKD in the germline V gene. This CDR3 contains 16 residues. V shed 4 bases and J 7 bases; nucleotides not matched to a gene: 8. The CDR3 DNA is TGTGCCACCAGTGACGCAACTAGCGGGAGTGAGAATGAGCAGTTCTTC. This encodes CATSDATSGSENEQFF.

J is TRBJ2-5 and V is TRBV25-1; 10 bases are a match to TRBD1. V dropped 3 bases and J dropped 9; count of bases not matched to a gene: 16. This CDR3 is 17 amino acids long. CDR1 is MGHDK, CDR2 SYGVNS, per germline. CDR3 sequence reads: CASSDKKGPTGGWSQYF. CDR3 nucleotide sequence: TGTGCCAGCAGTGACAAAAAAGGCCCGACAGGGGGCTGGTCCCAGTACTTC.